The clone carrying this T cell receptor (beta chain) appeared a single time. TCRdb's table, derived via immunoSEQ multiplex PCR, lists solely in-frame clones and lacks some. The sample contains approximately 160,000 clones, 89% of which appear only once. The sample comes from a study of cytomegalovirus exposure and HLA in healthy donors. Looked up from germline, CDR1 is MGHRA and CDR2 is YSYEKL. This CDR3 spans 13 amino acids. V gave up 6 bases and J gave up 1 base, with 10 bases separating them. This rearrangement joins TRBV4-1 to TRBJ2-7; the D is unclear. The sequenced sample consisted of PBMCs. The receptor was derived from a man between 18 and 29 years old in good health and CMV-seropositive. The CDR3 spells CASSGDLSYEQYF. Written as DNA, the CDR3 is TGCGCCAGCAGTGGAGATCTTTCCTACGAGCAGTACTTC.